These 15 T cell receptor beta chains share one sample of origin, sequenced in a study of Graves' ophthalmopathy and Graves' hyperthyroidism (dated by TCRdb to about 2018). Sequencing instrument: Illumina HiSeq 2000. For repertoire sequencing, the TCR beta CDR3 regions were amplified from RNA transcripts. The first round of RT-PCR was done with HTBI primers and the Qiagen OneStep RT-PCR kit, and was followed by a second round of multiplex PCR, then size selection and purification. TCRdb passed the public sequencing reads through fastp at Q25 and MiXCR, retaining productive beta sequences. CDR3 protein duplicates are merged, each entry listing the most common genes and DNA. The sample data list fewer than 400,000 distinct CDR3 sequences, and approximately 20% of these were observed just once. The top ten constitute roughly 1.5% of the sample. The sample taken for sequencing was peripheral blood. These receptors originate from a woman between 18 and 29 years old with Graves' ophthalmopathy. Donor details come from another sample of the same person, matched by shared clones.

The J gene is TRBJ2-5, the V gene TRBV6-1, with D tentatively TRBD1 or TRBD2 (5 bases each). Germline CDR1 and CDR2: MNHNS and SASEGT. CDR3 size: 14 residues. Trimming pared 2 bases from V and 4 bases from J, leaving 11 bases between. The DNA for the CDR3 is TGTGCCAGCAGTGAATACGGGGCGGCAGAGACCCAGTACTTC. Translating it yields CASSEYGAAETQYF.

This clonotype was seen repeatedly, ten times or more. This chain connects TRBV6-4 to TRBJ1-5; D remains unclear. CDR3 length: 15 residues. V dropped 0 bases and J dropped 2 bases, with 8 bases sitting between them. CDR1 and CDR2 (germline): MRHNA, SNTAGT. The chain's CDR3 is CASSDSADGNQPQHF. CDR3 sequence (DNA): TGTGCCAGCAGTGACTCGGCAGACGGCAATCAGCCCCAGCATTTT.

This clonotype was detected many times. V gene TRBV19 combines with J gene TRBJ2-7, with 7 bases aligning to TRBD1. From germline, CDR1 is LNHDA and CDR2 SQIVND (reference sequence). This CDR3 contains 12 residues. Unmatched junction bases numbered 6, after V lost 10 bases and J lost 3 bases. CDR3 region: CATSAGGYEQYF. The CDR3 DNA sequence: TGTGCCACCTCGGCAGGGGGCTACGAGCAGTACTTC.

At least ten counts were recorded for this clonotype. The chain uses TRBV6-2 or TRBV6-3 and TRBJ1-1; D not certain. Trimming took off 10 bases at V and 2 bases at J, with 11 bases between the two ends. The CDR3 has 12 residues. Germline V gene lookup returns CDR1 MNHEY and CDR2 SVGEGT. CDR3 amino acids: CATLRPNTEAFF. DNA for the CDR3: TGTGCCACTCTCCGGCCTAACACTGAAGCTTTCTTT.

V is TRBV19 and J is TRBJ2-7; 7 bases are shared with TRBD2. CDR3 length equals 14 residues. Germline V CDR1 and CDR2: LNHDA, SQIVND (reference sequence). The V and J ends lost 5 bases and 6 bases, in that order; junction bases with no gene match: 10. CDR3 DNA: TGTGCCAGTAGTTCCGGGGGGAGTAGGCGCGAGCAGTACTTC. Translated: CASSSGGSRREQYF.

This clonotype was counted many times. V is TRBV4-2 and J is TRBJ2-7, with D uncertain. V was cut by 0 bases and J by 5 bases, with 14 bases left in between. CDR3 size: 15 residues. Germline V gene sequence: CDR1 LGHNA, CDR2 YNFKEQ. Here the CDR3 DNA reads TGTGCCAGCAGCCAAGAGACCCCCGGTCGGAACGAGCAGTACTTC. Translating it yields CASSQETPGRNEQYF.

The sample holds many counts of this clonotype. The CDR3 region is CASGRDATGELFF. The DNA of the CDR3 is TGTGCCAGCGGGAGGGACGCGACCGGGGAGCTGTTTTTT. This chain connects TRBV6-5 to TRBJ2-2, with 7 bases matching TRBD2. The CDR3 is made up of 13 amino acids. In germline, CDR1 is MNHEY, CDR2 SVGAGI. Trimming cost V 8 bases and J 5 bases; bases outside gene matches: 5.

This chain joins TRBV12-3 or TRBV12-4 and TRBJ1-6; D remains unclear. The CDR3 length is 14 residues. Trimming removed 8 bases from V and 10 bases from J, with 18 bases in between. DNA for the CDR3: TGTGCCAGCGGAAGAGAGGGCGTCGGGTCACCCCTCCACTTT. Protein sequence: CASGREGVGSPLHF.

At least ten counts were recorded for this clonotype. The CDR3 DNA reads TGTGCCAGCAGTTTAGAACAGGGGGCGGCCGGGGAGCTGTTTTTT. Residues: CASSLEQGAAGELFF. This chain links TRBV12-3 or TRBV12-4 with TRBJ2-2, with 9 bases identical to TRBD1. V shed 1 base, J shed 6 bases, and the junction held 3 bases outside the gene matches. The CDR3 has 15 residues.

This clonotype was seen many times. The V call is TRBV9, the J call TRBJ2-7; a weak D match, TRBD1 (5 bases). Germline CDR1 reads SGDLS; CDR2 reads YYNGEE. This CDR3 spans 15 amino acids. Trimming left V 4 bases short and J 3 bases short, with 17 bases between. This CDR3 is CASSLGTNRIYEQYF. CDR3 nucleotide sequence: TGTGCCAGCAGCCTCGGAACCAACAGGATCTACGAGCAGTACTTC.

This clonotype was detected ten times or more. The chain combines TRBV6-1 with TRBJ2-4; 10 nucleotides align to TRBD2. V gave up 4 bases and J gave up 4 bases; unmatched junction bases: 10. The CDR3 has 17 amino acids. Germline assignment: CDR1 MNHNS and CDR2 SASEGT. Here the CDR3 DNA reads TGTGCCAGCAGTGGCCGCAGCGGGGGGGCCGGGAAAAACATTCAGTACTTC. Encoded protein: CASSGRSGGAGKNIQYF.

This clonotype has at least ten counts. The rearrangement joins TRBV12-3 or TRBV12-4 to TRBJ2-5; 13 bases fit TRBD2. This CDR3 region has 19 residues. The trim removed 3 bases at V and 2 bases at J, leaving 12 bases unmatched. CDR3 nucleotide sequence: TGTGCCAGCAGTTTTAGGGGCCCCGGACTAGCGGGAGAGCAAGAGACCCAGTACTTC. Residues: CASSFRGPGLAGEQETQYF.

This clonotype was counted at least ten times. The chain carries TRBV2 and TRBJ2-7; D tentatively reads TRBD1 or TRBD2 (6 bases each). The CDR3 runs to 14 residues. Trimming stripped 8 bases from V and 0 bases from J, with 14 bases between. Looked up from germline, CDR1 is SNHLY and CDR2 is FYNNEI. This CDR3 reads CASQGRRLSYEQYF. CDR3 in DNA: TGTGCCAGCCAGGGGAGGCGCCTCTCCTACGAGCAGTACTTC.

In its sample, this clonotype was seen many times. This sequence joins TRBV5-6 and TRBJ2-7; 10 positions agree with TRBD1. J was trimmed by 4 bases and V by 2 bases; bases with no gene match: 9. CDR3 length equals 16 residues. The V gene's germline CDR1 is SGHDT and CDR2 YYEEEE. CDR3 protein: CASSFIDRGLPYEQYF. The CDR3 DNA sequence: TGTGCCAGCAGCTTTATTGACAGGGGGCTCCCGTACGAGCAGTACTTC.

This clonotype occurred many times. The rearrangement links TRBV10-2 to TRBJ1-2; tentative D call: TRBD1 (6 bases). The CDR3 has 14 amino acids. V was shortened by 6 bases and J by 5 bases, with 16 bases between the two germline ends. Germline CDR1 reads WSHSY; CDR2 reads SAAADI. CDR3 region: CASRNPGARYGYTF. The CDR3 coding sequence is TGCGCCAGCAGAAACCCGGGGGCGCGTTATGGCTACACCTTC.